This T cell receptor (beta chain) appears in the sequencing data of a study of T cell responses to AZD1222 COVID-19 vaccine. Germline-derived CDR1 and CDR2 are MDHEN and SYDVKM. V was trimmed by 6 bases and J by 8 bases, leaving 25 bases between them. This CDR3 has 16 amino acids. Repertoires were generated with immunoSEQ multiplex PCR, while TCRdb's copy carries only in-frame clones and drops some. The data show approximately 90,000 clones, roughly nine tenths seen once. The rearrangement links TRBV28 to TRBJ1-2; no clear D. This receptor was identified in an adult in good health. The sequences come from peripheral blood, collected on day 0 of AZD1222 vaccination. The CDR3 sequence: CASSTLSGPGAGGYTF. CDR3 coding DNA: TGTGCCAGCAGCACGCTGTCAGGACCAGGTGCGGGAGGCTACACCTTC.